The 15 T cell receptor beta chains given below trace back to one sample, sequenced in a study of T cell repertoires in cytomegalovirus infection. No antigens are known for them. Each CDR3 protein gets one entry after TCRdb re-called the reads with MiXCR. The profile shows some 920,000 distinct CDR3 sequences, roughly 31% of them singletons. Source: cultured CD8+ T cells from PBMCs, taken from culture after CMV antigen stimulation. Receptors were obtained from a human donor in good health (CMV status not recorded). Some clones in this sample may be carry-over from other donors' samples.

With regard to this clonotype: An end of the junction does not agree with germline; a read error may underlie this. The rearrangement joins TRBV28 to TRBJ2-4, with 11 bases lining up with TRBD1. The CDR3 runs to 22 residues. Germline V gene lookup returns CDR1 MDHEN and CDR2 SYDVKM. CDR3 sequence (DNA): TGTACCAGCAGTTTATCCCCCTTCTTCCTGACGGGACAGGGGGGACCCAAAAACATTCAGTACTTC. Protein: CTSSLSPFFLTGQGGPKNIQYF.

The chain employs TRBV7-4 and TRBJ2-1; weak D call: TRBD1 (5 bases). Germline loops: CDR1 SGHVT, CDR2 SQSDAQ. This CDR3 contains 13 residues. The V end was cut by 5 bases, the J end by 9 bases, with 14 bases between. CDR3 protein: CASSDSGHPEQFF. As DNA, the CDR3 is TGTGCCAGCAGCGATAGTGGACACCCTGAGCAGTTCTTC.

The chain couples TRBV19 to TRBJ1-5, with unresolved D. V lost 7 bases and J lost 6, with 13 bases in between. CDR3 length equals 13 residues. Germline V lookup: CDR1 LNHDA, CDR2 SQIVND (reference sequence). The CDR3 nucleotides are TGTGCCAGTATCCTAACCGCGGGTCAGCCCCAGCATTTT. Translating gives CASILTAGQPQHF.

This clonotype was counted a few times. The chain couples TRBV7-9 to TRBJ2-5; D may be TRBD1 (6 bases). The CDR3 spans 14 residues. Deletions cut 7 bases from V and 0 bases from J, with 12 bases between. Germline-derived CDR1 and CDR2 are SEHNR and FQNEAQ (reference sequence). The CDR3 nucleotides read TGTGCCAGCACCACCAGACAGGACCAAGAGACCCAGTACTTC. This codes for CASTTRQDQETQYF.

This clonotype was seen ten or more times. The gene calls are TRBV7-8 and TRBJ2-7, with D possibly being TRBD2 (6 bases). The V gene's germline CDR1 is SGHVS and CDR2 FQNEAQ. This CDR3 region has 16 residues. V was clipped by 5 bases and J by 0 bases, with 17 bases between them. The CDR3 here is CASSEEGTVSSYEQYF. The CDR3 bases are TGTGCCAGCAGCGAGGAGGGGACTGTGAGCTCCTACGAGCAGTACTTC.

The J gene is TRBJ2-7, the V gene TRBV6-5; D is ambiguous. Trimming pared 5 bases from V and 2 bases from J, leaving 16 bases between. This CDR3 region has 15 residues. Germline CDR1 MNHEY, CDR2 SVGAGI. CDR3 in DNA: TGTGCCAGCAGTCCCCAATCGCTGAACCCCTACGAGCAGTACTTC. This codes for CASSPQSLNPYEQYF.

This clonotype appeared a few times. This chain joins TRBV7-6 and TRBJ2-7, with D unclear. Per the germline V gene, CDR1 is SGHVS and CDR2 is FNYEAQ. CDR3 length: 15 residues. Trimming took 0 bases from V and 5 from J, leaving 14 bases between them. As DNA, the CDR3 is TGTGCCAGCAGCTTAGCGCGCGACCCCCGGCACGAGCAGTACTTC. This gives the protein CASSLARDPRHEQYF.

The chain has TRBV20-1 and TRBJ2-1; TRBD2 matches 9 bases. With V trimmed by 2 bases and J by 6 bases, 8 bases remained unmatched. Germline V gene data show CDR1 as DFQATT and CDR2 as SNEGSKA (reference sequence). The CDR3 loop spans 15 amino acids. CDR3 sequence reads: CSARRGRGGLNEQFF. CDR3 bases: TGCAGTGCTAGAAGGGGGCGGGGGGGCCTCAATGAGCAGTTCTTC.

The gene calls are TRBV4-1 and TRBJ2-3, with D possibly TRBD1 on 5 matching bases. The V gene lost 0 bases and the J gene lost 2 bases, with 12 bases spanning the gap. Germline V gene sequence: CDR1 MGHRA, CDR2 YSYEKL. There are 16 residues in the CDR3. CDR3 amino acids: CASSQDWIRATDTQYF. Here the CDR3 DNA reads TGCGCCAGCAGCCAAGATTGGATCAGGGCCACAGATACGCAGTATTTT.

The chain carries TRBV19 and TRBJ2-7, with D hard to call. Looked up from germline, CDR1 is LNHDA and CDR2 is SQIVND (reference sequence). CDR3 length equals 14 residues. V lost 0 bases and J lost 2, with 8 bases in between. In nucleotides, the CDR3 is TGTGCCAGTAGTATAGAGGCTACGGCCTACGAGCAGTACTTC. It yields the protein CASSIEATAYEQYF. The whole variable domain, remainder taken from reference TRBV19 and TRBJ2-7, is DGGITQSPKYLFRKEGQNVTLSCEQNLNHDAMYWYRQDPGQGLRLIYYSQIVNDFQKGDIAEGYSVSREKKESFPLTVTSAQKNPTAFYLCASSIEATAYEQYFGPGTRLTVT.

This clonotype was seen only a few times. The J gene is TRBJ2-3, the V gene TRBV10-3; D possibly corresponds to TRBD2 (6 bases). V was clipped by 0 bases and J by 0 bases, with 19 bases between them. Germline CDR1 and CDR2: ENHRY and SYGVKD. CDR3 size: 19 residues. CDR3: CAISESGGPRGASTDTQYF. As DNA, the CDR3 is TGTGCCATCAGTGAGTCAGGCGGGCCGCGCGGGGCTAGCACAGATACGCAGTATTTT.

The chain recombines TRBV7-3 with TRBJ2-3, with 12 positions matching TRBD2. With 5 bases clipped from V and 6 bases from J, the junction kept 6 bases outside the gene matches. The CDR3 length is 15 residues. Germline lookup yields CDR1 SGHTA and CDR2 FQGTGA. The CDR3: CASSPRLAGDDTQYF. The CDR3, as DNA: TGTGCCAGCAGCCCGAGACTAGCGGGGGATGATACGCAGTATTTT.

V and J are TRBV6-2 or TRBV6-3 and TRBJ2-7, with a possible D match to TRBD2 (6 bases). This CDR3 region has 15 residues. Germline CDR1 and CDR2: MNHEY and SVGEGT. V lost 3 bases and J 2 bases, leaving 14 bases between the germline ends. This CDR3 reads CASSYKAGNPYEQYV. In DNA form, the CDR3 reads TGTGCCAGCAGTTATAAGGCGGGGAATCCCTACGAGCAGTACGTC.

This clonotype was seen ten or more times. V gene TRBV7-3 combines with J gene TRBJ2-3; D uncertain. The CDR3 has 16 amino acids. The germline V gene has CDR1 SGHTA and CDR2 FQGTGA. V gave up 5 bases and J gave up 2 bases, with 17 bases separating them. The CDR3 region has the DNA TGTGCCAGCAGCCCCCCTCGAGTTGTGTTCACAGATACGCAGTATTTT. Translated, it gives CASSPPRVVFTDTQYF.

This chain uses TRBV12-5 with TRBJ2-2; TRBD1 aligns across 9 bases. V trimming: 6 bases; J trimming: 7 bases; junction bases outside the gene matches: 3. The V gene's germline CDR1 is LGHNT and CDR2 FRNRAP. The CDR3 length is 13 residues. The CDR3 region has the DNA TGTGCTAGTGGACAGGGGGCAAGCGGGGAGCTGTTTTTT. This codes for CASGQGASGELFF.